A single sample gave rise to the 20 T cell receptor beta chains below, sequenced in a study of blood T cell repertoires in COVID-19. The repertoire was sequenced with immunoSEQ multiplex PCR; TCRdb's copy has only in-frame clones and lacks some. The sample yields around 170,000 clones, 80% to 85% seen once. The specimen was peripheral blood. The receptors come from a woman aged 55-69 years with acute or convalescent COVID-19.

About this clone itself: This same CDR3 is encoded by further DNA sequences in the sample. This sequence joins TRBV18 and TRBJ2-7, with 7 bases lining up with TRBD1. The germline V gene has CDR1 KGHSH and CDR2 LQKENI. Trimming cost V 3 bases and J 4 bases; bases outside gene matches: 3. The CDR3 has 13 amino acids. CDR3 DNA sequence: TGTGCCAGCTCACCCGGGACAGTATACGAGCAGTACTTC. It is translated as CASSPGTVYEQYF.

The J gene is TRBJ2-7, the V gene TRBV5-1, with 9 bases aligning to TRBD1. From germline, CDR1 is SGHRS and CDR2 YFSETQ. V lost 0 bases to trimming and J lost 2 bases; unmatched junction nucleotides: 0. The CDR3 loop spans 14 amino acids. The CDR3 bases are TGCGCCAGCAGCTTGGGGGACAGGGCCTACGAGCAGTACTTC. It codes for CASSLGDRAYEQYF.

This chain connects TRBV4-2 to TRBJ2-7; TRBD1 might be the D (5 bases). Germline V lookup: CDR1 LGHNA, CDR2 YNFKEQ. The CDR3 length is 17 residues. Trimming took 2 bases from V and 0 from J, leaving 17 bases between them. DNA for the CDR3: TGTGCCAGCAGCCAAAAAACCGGACATTCTAGCTCCTACGAGCAGTACTTC. Protein sequence: CASSQKTGHSSSYEQYF.

The V and J genes are TRBV5-5 and TRBJ1-2; the D is unclear. V lost 1 base to trimming and J lost 6 bases, with 10 bases between them. This CDR3 has 13 residues. Germline CDR1 is SGHKS and CDR2 is YYEKEE (reference sequence). CDR3 nucleotide sequence: TGTGCCAGCAGCTTGAGGCGGGCGGATGGCTACACCTTC. Its translation is CASSLRRADGYTF.

The genes are TRBV6-2 or TRBV6-3 and TRBJ2-5, with TRBD2 identical over 7 bases. V lost 2 bases and J lost 1; bases outside the gene matches: 4. This CDR3 is built from 15 residues. Germline V gene data show CDR1 as MNHEY and CDR2 as SVGEGT. The CDR3 DNA reads TGTGCCAGCAGTTACCCTCCGGGAGGCCAAGAGACCCAGTACTTC. It codes for CASSYPPGGQETQYF.

The chain has TRBV9 and TRBJ2-3; TRBD2 aligns across 10 bases. The V gene's germline CDR1 is SGDLS and CDR2 YYNGEE. The CDR3 consists of 15 residues. Trimming removed 0 bases from V and 3 bases from J; junction bases left unmatched: 1. In DNA, the CDR3 is TGTGCCAGCAGCGTAGGTAGCGGGGGGACAGATACGCAGTATTTT. It specifies CASSVGSGGTDTQYF.

The V and J genes are TRBV18 and TRBJ1-5, with 9 nucleotides matching TRBD1. In germline, CDR1 is KGHSH, CDR2 LQKENI. The CDR3 totals 16 residues. The V gene end was trimmed by 3 bases and the J gene end by 5 bases; junction bases not matched to a gene: 8. In DNA, the CDR3 is TGTGCCAGCTCACCCTCACAGGGGGCGAGGGATCAGCCCCAGCATTTT. This sequence encodes CASSPSQGARDQPQHF.

V is TRBV18 and J is TRBJ1-5, with D tentatively TRBD1 (6 bases). Deletions cut 3 bases from V and 7 bases from J, with 10 bases between. CDR1 KGHSH and CDR2 LQKENI come from the germline V gene. This CDR3 spans 13 amino acids. The CDR3 region is CASSPMGAQPQHF. In nucleotides, the CDR3 is TGTGCCAGCTCACCTATGGGGGCCCAGCCCCAGCATTTT.

CDR3 coding DNA: TGTGCCAGCAGCAAAGAACAAGCAGGGGCCTACAATGAGCAGTTCTTC. Its translation: CASSKEQAGAYNEQFF. V and J are TRBV21-1 and TRBJ2-1; the table's D call of TRBD1 was not tested on the DNA. TRBV21-1 is a listed pseudogene. The CDR3 loop spans 16 amino acids.

The CDR3: CASSQDPRGTQYF. CDR3 nucleotide sequence: TGCGCCAGCAGCCAAGATCCCCGCGGAACGCAGTATTTT. V and J are TRBV4-1 and TRBJ2-3; no clear D gene. V was pared by 0 bases and J by 9 bases, with 10 bases between. Germline V gene data show CDR1 as MGHRA and CDR2 as YSYEKL. This CDR3 has 13 amino acids.

This clone was detected only once. The rearrangement uses TRBV7-9 and TRBJ2-4; TRBD2 aligns across 9 bases. The trim removed 6 bases at V and 7 bases at J, leaving 7 bases unmatched. The CDR3 runs to 14 residues. Germline assignment: CDR1 SEHNR and CDR2 FQNEAQ (reference sequence). The CDR3 spells CASSSIAGVNIQYF. The CDR3 bases are TGTGCCAGCAGTTCTATAGCGGGGGTTAACATTCAGTACTTC. Full variable domain (remainder filled in from reference TRBV7-9 and TRBJ2-4): DTGVSQNPRHKITKRGQNVTFRCDPISEHNRLYWYRQTLGQGPEFLTYFQNEAQLEKSRLLSDRFSAERPKGSFSTLEIQRTEQGDSAMYLCASSSIAGVNIQYFGAGTRLSVL.

This clone has just a few counts. V gene TRBV30 combines with J gene TRBJ1-3; perhaps TRBD1 as D (6 bases). The CDR3 consists of 16 residues. Trimming shortened V by 0 bases and J by 0 bases, and 12 bases separated the two germline ends. In germline, CDR1 is GTSNPN, CDR2 SVGIG (reference sequence). CDR3 region: CAWSVRARGSGNTIYF. The DNA of the CDR3 is TGTGCCTGGAGTGTAAGGGCCAGGGGCTCTGGAAACACCATATATTTT.

This clone was recorded once. This chain uses TRBV19 with TRBJ2-7, with 9 bases fitting TRBD1. Germline assignment: CDR1 LNHDA and CDR2 SQIVND (reference sequence). V dropped 7 bases and J dropped 7; count of bases not matched to a gene: 11. The CDR3 length is 14 residues. CDR3 nucleotides: TGTGCCAGTAAAATGGGACAGGGACCTTTGGAGCAGTACTTC. Encoded protein: CASKMGQGPLEQYF.

The chain is built from TRBV5-1 and TRBJ1-4, with TRBD1 as a possible D gene (5 bases). The CDR3 sequence is 14 residues long. Trimming pared 7 bases from V and 6 bases from J, leaving 16 bases between. From germline, CDR1 is SGHRS and CDR2 YFSETQ. The CDR3 protein is CASSPGRVDEKLFF. The CDR3 DNA sequence: TGCGCCAGCTCCCCAGGGAGGGTTGATGAAAAACTGTTTTTT.

A single count supports this clone. V usage is TRBV4-3 and J usage is TRBJ1-1; 9 bases agree with TRBD1. The germline V gene has CDR1 LGHNA and CDR2 YSLEER. With 0 bases clipped from V and 1 base from J, the junction kept 3 bases outside the gene matches. The CDR3 has 16 residues. The CDR3 DNA follows: TGCGCCAGCAGCCAAGATCCGGGACAGGGGAACACTGAAGCTTTCTTT. This translates into CASSQDPGQGNTEAFF.

The chain employs TRBV7-2 and TRBJ2-4; 8 bases agree with TRBD1. V gave up 6 bases and J gave up 2 bases; unmatched junction bases: 6. The CDR3 is 15 amino acids. Germline V gives CDR1 SGHTA, CDR2 FQGNSA. The CDR3 is CASSPRTGTKNIQYF. The CDR3 DNA reads as TGTGCCAGCAGTCCACGGACAGGGACCAAAAACATTCAGTACTTC.

The V gene is TRBV7-2, the J gene TRBJ1-2, with D possibly matching TRBD1 (5 bases). The germline V gene encodes CDR1 SGHTA and CDR2 FQGNSA. Deletions cut 1 base from V and 4 bases from J, with 19 bases between. The CDR3 runs 17 residues. In nucleotides, the CDR3 is TGTGCCAGCAGCTTAGAACTTGGGGGGAGGGTTCCCTATGGCTACACCTTC. It encodes CASSLELGGRVPYGYTF.

The chain recombines TRBV11-2 with TRBJ2-1; 9 positions agree with TRBD1. V trimming: 3 bases; J trimming: 9 bases; junction bases outside the gene matches: 6. Per the germline V gene, CDR1 is SGHAT and CDR2 is FQNNGV. This CDR3 has 14 residues. The CDR3: CASSLDRGSFEQFF. CDR3 DNA sequence: TGTGCCAGCAGCTTGGACAGGGGATCCTTTGAGCAGTTCTTC. Full variable domain (outside the CDR3, taken from reference TRBV11-2 and TRBJ2-1): EAGVAQSPRYKIIEKRQSVAFWCNPISGHATLYWYQQILGQGPKLLIQFQNNGVVDDSQLPKDRFSAERLKGVDSTLKIQPAKLEDSAVYLCASSLDRGSFEQFFGPGTRLTVL.

This sequence joins TRBV7-3 and TRBJ2-3, with TRBD1 as a possible D gene (6 bases). Trimming took 2 bases from V and 5 from J, leaving 8 bases between them. CDR1 is SGHTA, CDR2 FQGTGA, per germline. The CDR3 has 13 residues. The CDR3 DNA sequence: TGTGCCAGCAGCTTATCAGGGGAAGATACGCAGTATTTT. Translating gives CASSLSGEDTQYF.

V is TRBV19 and J is TRBJ1-4, with TRBD1 identical over 7 bases. V trimming: 4 bases; J trimming: 8 bases; junction bases outside the gene matches: 13. CDR1 LNHDA and CDR2 SQIVND come from the germline V gene (reference sequence). The CDR3 sequence is 16 residues long. This CDR3 is CASSTRDRAPWEKLFF. The CDR3 DNA reads TGTGCCAGTAGTACCCGGGACAGAGCCCCTTGGGAAAAACTGTTTTTT.